Detailed here is one T cell receptor beta chain. This sample was taken from a study of shared clonotypes between healthy human individuals. Overall study context: Per-donor plates numbered three CD4 naive, three CD4 memory, two CD8 naive and one CD8 memory.

Genomic DNA of every subset was divided equally among multiple immunoSEQ plates. This table comes from immunoSEQ multiplex PCR, and its TCRdb copy is limited to in-frame clones, with some not included. The repertoire includes around 1.1 million clones, approximately 80% of them detected once, and roughly 0.55% sits in the top ten. This CDR3 spans 14 amino acids. Germline CDR1 is PRHDT and CDR2 is FYEKMQ (reference sequence). The V segment lost 5 bases and the J segment 3 bases; nucleotides outside the gene matches: 5. V is TRBV13 and J is TRBJ2-5, with 8 bases matching TRBD1. Input material: memory CD4+ T cells from PBMCs. The subset: CD45RA-negative fraction. The clonotype was recovered from a man between 18 and 35 years old in good health. Some clones in this sample may be carry-over from other donors' samples. As DNA, the CDR3 is TGTGCCAGCAGCCCCCGGACAGGGAAAGAGACCCAGTACTTC. Amino acid sequence: CASSPRTGKETQYF.